These T cell receptor beta chains were read from a single sample in a study of T cell repertoires in cytomegalovirus infection. For these receptors, no antigen is known. Using its own MiXCR run on the reads, TCRdb lists one record per CDR3 protein. Here the sample spans approximately 120,000 distinct CDR3 sequences, about 31% being singletons. This specimen consisted of CD8+ T cells from cultured PBMCs, obtained from culture after CMV antigen stimulation. The receptors originated from a human donor in good health (CMV status not recorded). Some clones in this sample may be carry-over from other donors' samples. CDR3s include the opening cysteine and the closing phenylalanine or tryptophan. A D gene is named only where the DNA matches it firmly. Size tells how often a clone was seen (once, few, many) or the class of an expanded clone, and some rows leave it out.

abundance: few; j_gene: TRBJ2-1; v_gene: TRBV2; d_gene: TRBD2; CDR3aa: CASSVGSGGYNEQFF; CDR3nt: TGTGCCAGCAGTGTGGGTAGCGGGGGCTACAATGAGCAGTTCTTC
abundance: .; j_gene: TRBJ1-2; v_gene: TRBV7-8; d_gene: TRBD1; CDR3aa: CASSSGTGVGDYGYTF; CDR3nt: TGTGCCAGCAGCTCCGGGACAGGCGTGGGGGACTATGGCTACACCTTC
abundance: once; j_gene: TRBJ2-3; v_gene: TRBV6-6; d_gene: .; CDR3aa: CASSSEPTGRTDTQYF; CDR3nt: TGTGCCAGCAGTTCCGAACCGACAGGACGCACAGATACGCAGTATTTT
abundance: few; j_gene: TRBJ1-5; v_gene: TRBV12-3/TRBV12-4; d_gene: .; CDR3aa: CASSLTGDGNQPQHF; CDR3nt: TGTGCCAGCAGTTTAACCGGGGATGGCAATCAGCCCCAGCATTTT
abundance: .; j_gene: TRBJ2-6; v_gene: TRBV6-8; d_gene: TRBD1; CDR3aa: CASMGQGSGANVLTF; CDR3nt: TGTGCCAGCATGGGACAGGGCTCTGGGGCCAACGTCCTGACTTTC
abundance: .; j_gene: TRBJ2-3; v_gene: TRBV6-8; d_gene: TRBD2; CDR3aa: CASSVGLAGEFTDTQYF; CDR3nt: TGTGCCAGCAGTGTGGGACTAGCGGGGGAATTCACAGATACGCAGTATTTT
abundance: few; j_gene: TRBJ2-1; v_gene: TRBV7-6; d_gene: TRBD2; CDR3aa: CASALGLAQYNEQFF; CDR3nt: TGTGCCAGCGCCCTCGGACTAGCGCAGTACAATGAGCAGTTCTTC
abundance: .; j_gene: TRBJ1-5; v_gene: TRBV19; d_gene: .; CDR3aa: CASSIAADSNQPQHF; CDR3nt: TGTGCCAGTAGTATTGCGGCAGATAGCAATCAGCCCCAGCATTTT
abundance: few; j_gene: TRBJ1-4; v_gene: TRBV15; d_gene: TRBD1; CDR3aa: CATSAGGLANEKLFF; CDR3nt: TGTGCCACCAGCGCAGGGGGGCTGGCTAATGAAAAACTGTTTTTT
abundance: .; j_gene: TRBJ1-1; v_gene: TRBV19; d_gene: .; CDR3aa: CASIEGRQNTEAFF; CDR3nt: TGTGCCAGTATAGAGGGACGGCAGAACACTGAAGCTTTCTTT
abundance: .; j_gene: TRBJ2-2; v_gene: TRBV6-5; d_gene: TRBD1; CDR3aa: CASSYGQGDTGELFF; CDR3nt: TGTGCCAGCAGTTACGGACAGGGAGACACCGGGGAGCTGTTTTTT
abundance: .; j_gene: TRBJ1-1; v_gene: TRBV7-9; d_gene: TRBD1; CDR3aa: CASSHTGTVTLLLSEAFF; CDR3nt: TGTGCCAGCAGCCACACCGGGACAGTAACTTTACTCCTCTCTGAAGCTTTCTTT
abundance: .; j_gene: TRBJ1-6; v_gene: TRBV14; d_gene: TRBD1; CDR3aa: CASSQDWGQGNSPLHF; CDR3nt: TGTGCCAGCAGCCAAGATTGGGGACAGGGGAATTCACCCCTCCACTTT
abundance: .; j_gene: TRBJ1-3; v_gene: TRBV20-1; d_gene: .; CDR3aa: CSASGSGNTIYF; CDR3nt: TGCAGTGCTAGTGGTTCGGGAAACACCATATATTTT
abundance: .; j_gene: TRBJ2-1; v_gene: TRBV6-5; d_gene: TRBD2; CDR3aa: CASSYGLAGYNEQFF; CDR3nt: TGTGCCAGCAGTTACGGACTAGCGGGATACAATGAGCAGTTCTTC
abundance: few; j_gene: TRBJ1-1; v_gene: TRBV20-1; d_gene: .; CDR3aa: CSATRGAGNTEAFF; CDR3nt: TGCAGTGCCACGCGCGGGGCGGGAAACACTGAAGCTTTCTTT
abundance: .; j_gene: TRBJ2-3; v_gene: TRBV27; d_gene: .; CDR3aa: CASSWARGTDTQYF; CDR3nt: TGTGCCAGCAGTTGGGCCAGGGGCACAGATACGCAGTATTTT
abundance: many; j_gene: TRBJ2-1; v_gene: TRBV7-8; d_gene: TRBD2; CDR3aa: CASSLALAGGYNEQFF; CDR3nt: TGTGCCAGCAGCTTAGCGCTAGCGGGCGGATACAATGAGCAGTTCTTC
abundance: .; j_gene: TRBJ2-7; v_gene: TRBV27; d_gene: .; CDR3aa: CASSLTALAPYEQYF; CDR3nt: TGTGCCAGCAGTCTGACGGCCTTAGCCCCCTACGAGCAGTACTTC
abundance: few; j_gene: TRBJ2-1; v_gene: TRBV29-1; d_gene: .; CDR3aa: CSVNPPGMGSYNEQFF; CDR3nt: TGCAGCGTTAATCCCCCGGGAATGGGCTCCTACAATGAGCAGTTCTTC
abundance: many; j_gene: TRBJ2-5; v_gene: TRBV7-8; d_gene: .; CDR3aa: CASSLRGGETQYF; CDR3nt: TGTGCCAGCAGCCTACGGGGCGGAGAGACCCAGTACTTC
abundance: .; j_gene: TRBJ2-7; v_gene: TRBV5-6; d_gene: .; CDR3aa: CASSVLIYYEQYF; CDR3nt: TGTGCCAGCAGCGTCCTGATTTACTACGAGCAGTACTTC
abundance: many; j_gene: TRBJ2-1; v_gene: TRBV7-2; d_gene: TRBD2; CDR3aa: CASSLLAGGNEQFF; CDR3nt: TGTGCCAGCAGCTTACTAGCGGGGGGCAATGAGCAGTTCTTC
abundance: .; j_gene: TRBJ2-7; v_gene: TRBV7-9; d_gene: .; CDR3aa: CGSKDGYEQYF; CDR3nt: TGTGGCAGCAAGGACGGCTACGAGCAGTACTTC
abundance: few; j_gene: TRBJ1-1; v_gene: TRBV4-1; d_gene: .; CDR3aa: CASSQESLGVNTEAFF; CDR3nt: TGTGCCAGCAGCCAAGAATCGCTGGGGGTAAACACTGAAGCTTTCTTT
abundance: .; j_gene: TRBJ2-5; v_gene: TRBV9; d_gene: TRBD1; CDR3aa: CASSAGQGLRETQYF; CDR3nt: TGTGCCAGCAGCGCGGGACAGGGTTTGAGGGAGACCCAGTACTTC
abundance: .; j_gene: TRBJ1-2; v_gene: TRBV5-1; d_gene: .; CDR3aa: CASSLEGVVRNSSNYGYTF; CDR3nt: TGCGCCAGCAGCTTGGAGGGGGTAGTTCGGAACAGTTCTAACTATGGCTACACCTTC
abundance: few; j_gene: TRBJ1-1; v_gene: TRBV4-1; d_gene: TRBD1; CDR3aa: CASSRLGQGAPEAFF; CDR3nt: TGCGCCAGCAGCCGACTGGGACAGGGGGCCCCTGAAGCTTTCTTT
abundance: few; j_gene: TRBJ2-1; v_gene: TRBV7-2; d_gene: .; CDR3aa: CASSLAVPWAVEETNEQFF; CDR3nt: TGTGCCAGCAGCTTAGCGGTCCCTTGGGCAGTAGAGGAAACAAATGAGCAGTTCTTC
abundance: .; j_gene: TRBJ1-5; v_gene: TRBV28; d_gene: .; CDR3aa: CASSSLWRDQPQHF; CDR3nt: TGTGCCAGCAGTTCCCTGTGGCGGGATCAGCCCCAGCATTTT
abundance: many; j_gene: TRBJ1-1; v_gene: TRBV7-8; d_gene: .; CDR3aa: CASSSPMDLTKNTEAFF; CDR3nt: TGTGCCAGCAGCTCTCCTATGGACCTTACTAAGAACACTGAAGCTTTCTTT
abundance: .; j_gene: TRBJ2-2; v_gene: TRBV7-3; d_gene: TRBD2; CDR3aa: CASSSGLAGNTGELFF; CDR3nt: TGTGCCAGCAGCTCGGGACTAGCGGGGAACACCGGGGAGCTGTTTTTT
abundance: .; j_gene: TRBJ2-1; v_gene: TRBV27; d_gene: .; CDR3aa: CASRDPDYNEQFF; CDR3nt: TGTGCCAGCCGGGACCCAGACTACAATGAGCAGTTCTTC
abundance: .; j_gene: TRBJ2-1; v_gene: TRBV12-3/TRBV12-4; d_gene: .; CDR3aa: CASTPGVANNEQFF; CDR3nt: TGTGCCAGCACTCCCGGGGTGGCAAACAATGAGCAGTTCTTC
abundance: .; j_gene: TRBJ2-3; v_gene: TRBV11-2; d_gene: TRBD1; CDR3aa: CASSPGGPGQGTWADTQYF; CDR3nt: TGTGCCAGCAGTCCAGGGGGTCCGGGACAGGGGACTTGGGCAGATACGCAGTATTTT
abundance: .; j_gene: TRBJ1-3; v_gene: TRBV6-8; d_gene: .; CDR3aa: CASSDPSSGNTIYF; CDR3nt: TGTGCCAGCAGTGACCCGAGCTCTGGAAACACCATATATTTT
abundance: few; j_gene: TRBJ2-1; v_gene: TRBV27; d_gene: TRBD2; CDR3aa: CASEGLAGTSSYNEQFF; CDR3nt: TGTGCCAGTGAGGGACTAGCGGGGACGAGCTCCTACAATGAGCAGTTCTTC
abundance: few; j_gene: TRBJ1-5; v_gene: TRBV6-2/TRBV6-3; d_gene: TRBD1; CDR3aa: CASSGGIDRAQPQHF; CDR3nt: TGTGCCAGCAGCGGAGGGATCGACAGGGCTCAGCCCCAGCATTTT
abundance: .; j_gene: TRBJ1-5; v_gene: TRBV15; d_gene: .; CDR3aa: CATLEEDGSNQPQHF; CDR3nt: TGTGCCACCTTAGAAGAGGATGGGAGCAATCAGCCCCAGCATTTT
abundance: .; j_gene: TRBJ1-5; v_gene: TRBV2; d_gene: TRBD1; CDR3aa: CASSERGRGQPQHF; CDR3nt: TGTGCCAGCAGTGAAAGGGGGCGTGGGCAGCCCCAGCATTTT
abundance: few; j_gene: TRBJ2-3; v_gene: TRBV10-3; d_gene: .; CDR3aa: CAISELFLTDTQYF; CDR3nt: TGTGCCATCAGTGAGTTGTTCCTCACAGATACGCAGTATTTT
abundance: few; j_gene: TRBJ2-7; v_gene: TRBV3-1; d_gene: .; CDR3aa: CASSPAGLSYEQYF; CDR3nt: TGTGCCAGCAGCCCGGCAGGGCTATCCTACGAGCAGTACTTC
abundance: few; j_gene: TRBJ1-1; v_gene: TRBV23-1; d_gene: .; CDR3aa: CASSPSRPLWNTEAFF; CDR3nt: TGCGCCAGCAGTCCTTCCCGTCCATTGTGGAACACTGAAGCTTTCTTT
abundance: .; j_gene: TRBJ2-7; v_gene: TRBV4-1; d_gene: TRBD2; CDR3aa: CASSQVEASGGSYEQYF; CDR3nt: TGCGCCAGCAGCCAAGTTGAGGCTAGCGGGGGCTCCTACGAGCAGTACTTC
abundance: .; j_gene: TRBJ1-2; v_gene: TRBV12-3/TRBV12-4; d_gene: TRBD1; CDR3aa: CASSPGGGDYGYTF; CDR3nt: TGTGCCAGCAGTCCAGGGGGCGGCGACTATGGCTACACCTTC
abundance: .; j_gene: TRBJ2-7; v_gene: TRBV10-2; d_gene: .; CDR3aa: CASSQTSQGGSYEQYF; CDR3nt: TGCGCCAGCAGTCAAACCTCACAGGGGGGGTCCTACGAGCAGTACTTC
abundance: few; j_gene: TRBJ2-6; v_gene: TRBV12-3/TRBV12-4; d_gene: TRBD1; CDR3aa: CASRTGGGANVLTF; CDR3nt: TGTGCCAGCAGAACAGGGGGTGGGGCCAACGTCCTGACTTTC
abundance: many; j_gene: TRBJ2-5; v_gene: TRBV12-3/TRBV12-4; d_gene: TRBD1; CDR3aa: CASSRPGTEQETQYF; CDR3nt: TGTGCCAGCAGTCGACCCGGGACAGAGCAAGAGACCCAGTACTTC
abundance: many; j_gene: TRBJ1-1; v_gene: TRBV7-2; d_gene: .; CDR3aa: CASSLLPGGTEAFF; CDR3nt: TGTGCCAGCAGCTTATTGCCAGGAGGAACTGAAGCTTTCTTT
abundance: .; j_gene: TRBJ2-2; v_gene: TRBV4-2; d_gene: .; CDR3aa: CASSQDRSGPNTGELLF; CDR3nt: TGTGCCAGCAGCCAAGATCGAAGCGGCCCGAACACCGGGGAGCTGCTTTTT
abundance: few; j_gene: TRBJ1-1; v_gene: TRBV19; d_gene: .; CDR3aa: CASTARVGVSTEAFF; CDR3nt: TGTGCCAGTACCGCCCGTGTAGGGGTTTCCACTGAAGCTTTCTTT
abundance: .; j_gene: TRBJ2-1; v_gene: TRBV27; d_gene: .; CDR3aa: CASSSGLEGGMGEQFF; CDR3nt: TGTGCCAGCAGTTCAGGACTAGAGGGGGGGATGGGTGAGCAGTTCTTC